These 32 T cell receptor beta chains share one sample of origin, sequenced in a study of T cell responses to AZD1222 COVID-19 vaccine (dated by TCRdb to the early 2020s). The meaning of the sample's time point label: baseline before first vaccination. The library came from the immunoSEQ multiplex PCR assay. Not all clones reach the TCRdb copy of this immuneACCESS table, which keeps in-frame sequences only. Checked studies attribute under half of the gap to unresolved V genes and leave the rest unexplained. Present in this sample are more than 100,000 clones, less than 95% of which were seen just once. About 4.8% of the sample is held by the ten biggest clonotypes. Sequenced here: peripheral blood, sampled on day 0 of AZD1222 vaccination. The receptors originated from an adult in good health.

This clone was seen just once. The chain carries TRBV11-2 and TRBJ2-7; no reliable D call. Germline values: CDR1 SGHAT, CDR2 FQNNGV. The V end lost 0 bases, the J end lost 6 bases, and 6 bases lay between the germline ends. This CDR3 spans 12 amino acids. CDR3 region: CASSLDRAEQYF. The CDR3 region has the DNA TGTGCCAGCAGCTTAGATCGCGCCGAGCAGTACTTC.

The V gene is TRBV6-5, the J gene TRBJ1-1; D gene unclear. Trimming removed 6 bases from V and 5 bases from J, with 10 bases in between. This CDR3 region has 12 residues. Germline lookup yields CDR1 MNHEY and CDR2 SVGAGI. Here the CDR3 DNA reads TGTGCCAGCAGGCTTGGAGGGACTGAAGCTTTCTTT. Protein product: CASRLGGTEAFF.

This rearrangement joins TRBV25-1 to TRBJ2-7; no firm D call. V was pared by 4 bases and J by 6 bases, with 4 bases between. This CDR3 region has 10 residues. Germline V gene data show CDR1 as MGHDK and CDR2 as SYGVNS. CDR3 in DNA: TGTGCCAGCAGTGGAGGCGAGCAGTACTTC. Amino acids: CASSGGEQYF.

V and J are TRBV4-1 and TRBJ1-2; D uncertain. CDR3 length: 15 residues. V lost 0 bases, J lost 4 bases, and 12 bases lay in between. The germline V gene has CDR1 MGHRA and CDR2 YSYEKL. The DNA of the CDR3 is TGCGCCAGCAGCCAAGATGAAGGCATTGCCTATGGCTACACCTTC. The encoded protein is CASSQDEGIAYGYTF.

The V and J genes are TRBV18 and TRBJ2-3; no clear D gene. The germline V gene has CDR1 KGHSH and CDR2 LQKENI. This CDR3 is 14 amino acids long. The germline V and J ends were trimmed by 2 bases and 3 bases, with 9 bases remaining between them. DNA of the CDR3: TGTGCCAGCTCACCAGACTTCCCTACAGATACGCAGTATTTT. This translates into CASSPDFPTDTQYF. Together with reference TRBV18 and TRBJ2-3, the CDR3 gives the full variable domain: NAGVMQNPRHLVRRRGQEARLRCSPMKGHSHVYWYRQLPEEGLKFMVYLQKENIIDESGMPKERFSAEFPKEGPSILRIQQVVRGDSAAYFCASSPDFPTDTQYFGPGTRLTVL.

J is TRBJ1-1 and V is TRBV7-9; D unclear. In germline, CDR1 is SEHNR, CDR2 FQNEAQ (reference sequence). The CDR3 covers 13 residues. V was trimmed by 3 bases and J by 2 bases, leaving 7 bases between them. CDR3: CASSFTQNTEAFF. Here the CDR3 DNA reads TGTGCCAGCAGCTTCACCCAAAACACTGAAGCTTTCTTT.

The V and J genes are TRBV20-1 and TRBJ2-1, with D hard to call. V was shortened by 3 bases and J by 7 bases, with 7 bases between the two germline ends. CDR3 length: 11 amino acids. Per the germline V gene, CDR1 is DFQATT and CDR2 is SNEGSKA (reference sequence). As DNA, the CDR3 is TGCAGTGCTAGTCAGCTAAATGAGCAGTTCTTC. The encoded protein is CSASQLNEQFF.

This chain uses TRBV7-8 with TRBJ2-6; D not resolved. CDR1 and CDR2 (germline): SGHVS, FQNEAQ. Trimming took off 1 base at V and 0 bases at J, with 10 bases between the two ends. The CDR3 loop spans 17 amino acids. This CDR3 is CASSLGAHLSGANVLTF. DNA for the CDR3: TGTGCCAGCAGCTTAGGGGCGCACCTCTCTGGGGCCAACGTCCTGACTTTC.

The chain recombines TRBV5-1 with TRBJ1-6; D unclear. V lost 0 bases and J lost 9, with 7 bases in between. Germline V CDR1 and CDR2: SGHRS, YFSETQ. The CDR3 totals 13 residues. In nucleotides, the CDR3 is TGCGCCAGCAGCTTGGACTTGGCTTCACCCCTCCACTTT. Protein: CASSLDLASPLHF.

V gene TRBV6-2 or TRBV6-3 combines with J gene TRBJ1-1; the D gene is possibly TRBD1 (6 bases). CDR1 is MNHEY, CDR2 SVGEGT, per germline. The length of the CDR3 is 15 residues. V dropped 2 bases and J dropped 5 bases, with 15 bases sitting between them. The CDR3 DNA is TGTGCCAGCAGTTACCCTCCAGGGGAATGGACTGAAGCTTTCTTT. It codes for CASSYPPGEWTEAFF.

The V call is TRBV2, the J call TRBJ1-4, with unresolved D. CDR3 length: 14 amino acids. Trimming stripped 2 bases from V and 7 bases from J, with 11 bases between. The germline V gene has CDR1 SNHLY and CDR2 FYNNEI. The CDR3: CASSELRTGEKLFF. CDR3 nucleotides: TGTGCCAGCAGTGAACTCCGGACTGGTGAAAAACTGTTTTTT. Full variable domain (rest looked up from reference TRBV2 and TRBJ1-4): EPEVTQTPSHQVTQMGQEVILRCVPISNHLYFYWYRQILGQKVEFLVSFYNNEISEKSEIFDDQFSVERPDGSNFTLKIRSTKLEDSAMYFCASSELRTGEKLFFGSGTQLSVL.

V is TRBV2 and J is TRBJ1-5; D is unresolved. The V and J ends lost 6 bases and 8 bases respectively, with 14 bases between them. CDR1 and CDR2 from the germline V gene are SNHLY and FYNNEI. The CDR3 sequence is 13 residues long. The CDR3 DNA is TGTGCCAGCAGCTACGCCCTTGGGGAGCCCCAGCATTTT. Protein sequence: CASSYALGEPQHF.

The chain is built from TRBV18 and TRBJ1-4; 9 bases match TRBD1. V lost 10 bases and J lost 8; bases outside the gene matches: 14. Germline CDR1 is KGHSH and CDR2 is LQKENI. The CDR3 has 15 amino acids. CDR3 DNA sequence: TGTGCCACGAAACAGGACAGGGGAGGGGACGAAAAACTGTTTTTT. Its translation is CATKQDRGGDEKLFF. Based on the CDR3 plus reference TRBV18 and TRBJ1-4, the full variable domain is NAGVMQNPRHLVRRRGQEARLRCSPMKGHSHVYWYRQLPEEGLKFMVYLQKENIIDESGMPKERFSAEFPKEGPSILRIQQVVRGDSAAYFCATKQDRGGDEKLFFGSGTQLSVL.

The chain uses TRBV12-3 or TRBV12-4 and TRBJ1-1, with D unclear. V shed 3 bases and J shed 4 bases, with 3 bases lying between them. CDR3 length: 11 residues. The CDR3, as DNA: TGTGCCAGCAGTTTTAGCACTGAAGCTTTCTTT. It codes for CASSFSTEAFF.

The rearrangement joins TRBV10-3 to TRBJ1-1; 7 nucleotides align to TRBD1. J lost 1 base, V lost 4 bases, and 3 bases had no gene match. The CDR3 extends over 14 amino acids. Germline V CDR1 and CDR2: ENHRY, SYGVKD. This chain's CDR3 is CAISGDSTNTEAFF. As DNA, the CDR3 is TGTGCCATCAGTGGGGACAGTACGAACACTGAAGCTTTCTTT.

The V and J genes are TRBV7-8 and TRBJ1-6; no clear D gene. Trimming cost V 0 bases and J 8 bases, with 5 bases left between them. CDR1 and CDR2 (germline): SGHVS, FQNEAQ. This CDR3 is built from 13 residues. Here the CDR3 DNA reads TGTGCCAGCAGCTTAGCGAGGGATTCACCCCTCCACTTT. Its protein product is CASSLARDSPLHF.

The chain employs TRBV7-2 and TRBJ1-2; D is uncertain. Germline V gives CDR1 SGHTA, CDR2 FQGNSA. Deletions cut 6 bases from V and 5 bases from J, with 10 bases between. The CDR3 has 12 residues. The CDR3 nucleotides are TGTGCCAGCAGGTCCCTCCCGTATGGCTACACCTTC. Encoded protein: CASRSLPYGYTF.

The rearrangement joins TRBV11-2 to TRBJ2-1; 15 bases fit TRBD2. J lost 9 bases, V lost 8 bases, and 8 bases had no gene match. The CDR3 is 15 amino acids. The germline V gene has CDR1 SGHAT and CDR2 FQNNGV. CDR3 sequence (DNA): TGTGCCAGCGGACCGGGACTAGCGGGGGGCGGTGAGCAGTTCTTC. Encoded protein: CASGPGLAGGGEQFF. Looking up the rest from reference TRBV11-2 and TRBJ2-1 gives the full variable domain: EAGVAQSPRYKIIEKRQSVAFWCNPISGHATLYWYQQILGQGPKLLIQFQNNGVVDDSQLPKDRFSAERLKGVDSTLKIQPAKLEDSAVYLCASGPGLAGGGEQFFGPGTRLTVL.

The chain employs TRBV5-1 and TRBJ1-1, with D tentatively TRBD1 (6 bases). V was clipped by 3 bases and J by 4 bases, with 13 bases between them. Germline CDR1 reads SGHRS; CDR2 reads YFSETQ. The CDR3 extends over 14 amino acids. CDR3 amino acids: CASSWTGHLTEAFF. Here the CDR3 DNA reads TGCGCCAGCAGCTGGACGGGACACCTCACTGAAGCTTTCTTT.

The chain recombines TRBV5-1 with TRBJ1-2; weak D call: TRBD1 (6 bases). V was pared by 3 bases and J by 2 bases, with 14 bases between. CDR3 size: 15 residues. CDR1 SGHRS and CDR2 YFSETQ come from the germline V gene. The chain's CDR3 is CASSYNHGTNYGYTF. For the CDR3, the DNA is TGCGCCAGCAGCTACAACCACGGGACAAACTATGGCTACACCTTC. Complete variable domain (other parts from reference TRBV5-1 and TRBJ1-2): KAGVTQTPRYLIKTRGQQVTLSCSPISGHRSVSWYQQTPGQGLQFLFEYFSETQRNKGNFPGRFSGRQFSNSRSEMNVSTLELGDSALYLCASSYNHGTNYGYTFGSGTRLTVV.

The genes are TRBV12-3 or TRBV12-4 and TRBJ1-2, with 8 bases matching TRBD1. This CDR3 is built from 13 residues. V shed 2 bases and J 8 bases; nucleotides not matched to a gene: 4. This chain's CDR3 is CASSLQGAEGYTF. In nucleotides, the CDR3 is TGTGCCAGCAGTTTACAGGGGGCGGAAGGCTACACCTTC.

The gene calls are TRBV28 and TRBJ1-2, with 7 bases lining up with TRBD1. CDR1 and CDR2 from the germline V gene are MDHEN and SYDVKM. The trim removed 7 bases at V and 3 bases at J, leaving 5 bases unmatched. This CDR3 region has 13 residues. The CDR3 loop reads CASTSTGDYGYTF. The CDR3 DNA reads as TGTGCCAGCACGTCCACAGGGGACTATGGCTACACCTTC.

J is TRBJ2-7 and V is TRBV4-1; a weak D match, TRBD2 (7 bases). The germline gives CDR1 MGHRA, CDR2 YSYEKL. The CDR3 consists of 16 residues. Trimming took 3 bases from V and 6 from J, leaving 21 bases between them. The CDR3 region has the DNA TGCGCCAGCAGCCAGGGTGGCGGGGGCCCCGGGCGCGAGCAGTACTTC. Translated: CASSQGGGGPGREQYF.

The gene calls are TRBV5-1 and TRBJ1-2; D remains unclear. V was pared by 0 bases and J by 4 bases, with 7 bases between. CDR3 length: 13 residues. Germline assignment: CDR1 SGHRS and CDR2 YFSETQ. The CDR3 DNA sequence: TGCGCCAGCAGCTTGGACGATACCTATGGCTACACCTTC. Amino acids: CASSLDDTYGYTF.

The V and J genes are TRBV5-4 and TRBJ2-7, with 14 bases fitting TRBD2. The CDR3 has 17 amino acids. The V and J ends lost 1 base and 4 bases, in that order; junction bases with no gene match: 7. CDR1 is SGHNT, CDR2 YYREEE, per germline (reference sequence). In DNA, the CDR3 is TGTGCCAGCAGCTTGAGACTAGCGGGGGGGCCTACTTACGAGCAGTACTTC. Its translation is CASSLRLAGGPTYEQYF. Drawing the rest from reference TRBV5-4 and TRBJ2-7, the complete variable domain is ETGVTQSPTHLIKTRGQQVTLRCSSQSGHNTVSWYQQALGQGPQFIFQYYREEENGRGNFPPRFSGLQFPNYSSELNVNALELDDSALYLCASSLRLAGGPTYEQYFGPGTRLTVT.

This clone has more than one count but fewer than ten. The V gene is TRBV5-1, the J gene TRBJ2-7, with 7 bases aligning to TRBD2. V lost 3 bases and J lost 7; bases outside the gene matches: 16. Per germline, CDR1 SGHRS and CDR2 YFSETQ. This CDR3 is 16 amino acids long. CDR3 protein: CASSSRPGTTSGEQYF. The CDR3 coding sequence is TGCGCCAGCAGCTCCCGCCCCGGGACTACTTCGGGGGAGCAGTACTTC.

The chain uses TRBV21-1 and TRBJ1-5; the DNA was not compared with TRBD1, the D call given in the table. TRBV21-1 is flagged as a pseudogene. The CDR3 has 19 amino acids. In DNA, the CDR3 is TGTGCCAGCAGCAAAGGGCCTGACCTAGGGCAGGGTCTAAATCAGCCCCAGCATTTT. This encodes CASSKGPDLGQGLNQPQHF.

The chain carries TRBV29-1 and TRBJ1-4, with TRBD1 matching 8 bases. This CDR3 contains 15 residues. V gave up 7 bases and J gave up 0 bases; unmatched junction bases: 7. The V gene's germline CDR1 is SQVTM and CDR2 ANQGSEA. CDR3 protein: CSASPTGATNEKLFF. In nucleotides, the CDR3 is TGCAGCGCAAGCCCGACAGGGGCAACTAATGAAAAACTGTTTTTT.

The chain uses TRBV28 and TRBJ2-7; TRBD1 might be the D (5 bases). The CDR3 spans 13 residues. Germline CDR1 MDHEN, CDR2 SYDVKM. With 3 bases removed from V and 5 bases from J, the gap between germline ends came to 11 bases. CDR3: CASSLAGCHEQYF. In nucleotides, the CDR3 is TGTGCCAGCAGTTTGGCAGGGTGCCACGAGCAGTACTTC.

V usage is TRBV6-5 and J usage is TRBJ1-2; 7 nucleotides align to TRBD1. V was clipped by 8 bases and J by 2 bases; unmatched bases: 8. Germline V CDR1 and CDR2: MNHEY, SVGAGI. This CDR3 has 14 residues. Here the CDR3 reads CASSPGDSNYGYTF. CDR3 nucleotides: TGTGCCAGCTCCCCGGGGGACAGCAACTATGGCTACACCTTC.

This sequence joins TRBV11-1 and TRBJ2-7, with D possibly matching TRBD2 (6 bases). The CDR3 is made up of 12 amino acids. Trimming pared 9 bases from V and 1 base from J, leaving 10 bases between. Looked up from germline, CDR1 is SGHAT and CDR2 is FQDESV (reference sequence). The CDR3 nucleotides read TGTGCCAGTAGAGGACTATCCTACGAGCAGTACTTC. It specifies CASRGLSYEQYF.

This clone was detected once. The chain links TRBV29-1 to TRBJ1-1; D unresolved. The CDR3 has 15 residues. Germline CDR1 and CDR2: SQVTM and ANQGSEA. Trimming took 3 bases from V and 0 from J, leaving 14 bases between them. The CDR3 sequence is CSVEVWLDMNTEAFF. CDR3 sequence (DNA): TGCAGCGTTGAGGTTTGGTTAGATATGAACACTGAAGCTTTCTTT.